Below, 15 T cell receptor beta chains from the same sample are listed, as sequenced in a study of blood T cell repertoires in COVID-19. Here immunoSEQ multiplex PCR was the method, and the copy in TCRdb shows in-frame clones only, minus some. The table includes roughly 250,000 clones, 81% detected once. Source material: peripheral blood. The receptors were sampled from a woman aged 55-70 years with active or convalescent COVID-19.

V is TRBV27 and J is TRBJ1-5; 7 nucleotides match TRBD1. This CDR3 comprises 13 residues. CDR1 is MNHEY, CDR2 SMNVEV, per germline (reference sequence). Trimming removed 1 base from V and 7 bases from J; junction bases left unmatched: 1. The CDR3 loop reads CASSLYRGQPQHF. The DNA for the CDR3 is TGTGCCAGCAGTTTATACAGGGGCCAGCCCCAGCATTTT.

The chain has TRBV3-1 (or the pseudogene TRBV3-2) and TRBJ2-1, with 7 nucleotides matching TRBD1. In germline, CDR1 is LGHDT, CDR2 YNNKEL (reference sequence). With 4 bases clipped from V and 7 bases from J, the junction kept 10 bases outside the gene matches. The CDR3 runs to 15 residues. The CDR3 bases are TGTGCCAGCAGCCCCGACGGTAGGGGGCGTAATGAGCAGTTCTTC. Protein sequence: CASSPDGRGRNEQFF.

This rearrangement joins TRBV10-2 to TRBJ2-7; 9 bases align to TRBD1. The trim removed 6 bases at V and 2 bases at J, leaving 5 bases unmatched. The CDR3 runs 14 residues. Germline V CDR1 and CDR2: WSHSY, SAAADI. The CDR3 region is CASRSWDRAYEQYF. CDR3 bases: TGCGCCAGCAGGAGCTGGGACAGGGCCTACGAGCAGTACTTC.

Only one count was recorded for this clone. V usage is TRBV11-3 and J usage is TRBJ1-4, with 9 bases aligning to TRBD1. The J segment lost 3 bases and the V segment lost 0 bases, leaving 11 bases of the junction unmatched. The CDR3 extends over 19 amino acids. Germline CDR1 SGHNT, CDR2 YENEEA. In nucleotides, the CDR3 is TGTGCCAGCAGCTTAGAGGGGGAGGACAGGGGAGAGGCTAATGAAAAACTGTTTTTT. The encoded protein is CASSLEGEDRGEANEKLFF.

The chain employs TRBV7-5 and TRBJ1-1; the table gives TRBD1 as D, unverified against the DNA. TRBV7-5 is labeled a pseudogene. The CDR3 sequence is 16 residues long. CDR3 coding DNA: TGTGCCAGAAGCTTAGGAGGACAGGGGGGGAGCACTGAAGCTTTCTTT. Translated: CARSLGGQGGSTEAFF.

The rearrangement links TRBV10-1 to TRBJ1-1, with 7 positions matching TRBD1. Germline loops: CDR1 WNHNN, CDR2 SYGVQD (reference sequence). The trim removed 5 bases at V and 6 bases at J, leaving 6 bases unmatched. The CDR3 runs to 13 residues. CDR3 protein: CASSPGTVAEAFF. CDR3 nucleotide sequence: TGCGCCAGCAGTCCCGGGACAGTAGCTGAAGCTTTCTTT.

The chain has TRBV4-1 and TRBJ1-1; no definite D call. Germline CDR1 reads MGHRA; CDR2 reads YSYEKL. This CDR3 contains 15 residues. The V end was cut by 3 bases, the J end by 4 bases, with 15 bases between. The CDR3, as DNA: TGCGCCAGCAGCCAGCCGACCCGGCCGGGCACTGAAGCTTTCTTT. As protein: CASSQPTRPGTEAFF.

The V gene is TRBV7-9, the J gene TRBJ2-1; the match to TRBD2 covers 11 bases. J gave up 2 bases and V 2 bases, and 2 bases lay outside the gene matches. Germline V CDR1 and CDR2: SEHNR, FQNEAQ (reference sequence). This CDR3 has 16 amino acids. The CDR3 DNA reads as TGTGCCAGCAGCTTAAGTAGCGGGGGGGCCTACAATGAGCAGTTCTTC. Translation: CASSLSSGGAYNEQFF.

The chain is built from TRBV3-1 (or the pseudogene TRBV3-2) and TRBJ1-3; D ambiguous. Per the germline V gene, CDR1 is LGHDT and CDR2 is YNNKEL (reference sequence). Trimming took 0 bases from V and 1 from J, leaving 7 bases between them. The CDR3 consists of 15 residues. The CDR3: CASSQETGSGNTIYF. The DNA of the CDR3 is TGTGCCAGCAGCCAAGAAACGGGTTCTGGAAACACCATATATTTT.

This clone has just one count. The chain combines TRBV3-1 (or the pseudogene TRBV3-2) with TRBJ1-3, with D unclear. Germline CDR1 is LGHDT and CDR2 is YNNKEL (reference sequence). Deletions cut 3 bases from V and 4 bases from J, with 16 bases between. The CDR3 extends over 16 amino acids. This chain's CDR3 is CASSHAGSKGGNTIYF. CDR3 bases: TGTGCCAGCAGCCACGCGGGCTCCAAAGGGGGAAACACCATATATTTT.

The rearrangement joins TRBV4-1 to TRBJ2-1, with D possibly matching TRBD2 (6 bases). Germline CDR1 is MGHRA and CDR2 is YSYEKL. The CDR3 is made up of 13 amino acids. With 3 bases removed from V and 9 bases from J, the gap between germline ends came to 12 bases. The CDR3 DNA reads TGCGCCAGCAGCCACCCTCCCGGGGGTGAGCAGTTCTTC. This encodes CASSHPPGGEQFF.

The rearrangement links TRBV19 to TRBJ1-4; 7 nucleotides align to TRBD1. V shed 2 bases and J 6 bases; nucleotides not matched to a gene: 6. The CDR3 is 15 amino acids. Looked up from germline, CDR1 is LNHDA and CDR2 is SQIVND (reference sequence). The CDR3 region has the DNA TGTGCCAGTAGTATAACTTCCCAGGGGGATGAAAAACTGTTTTTT. This encodes CASSITSQGDEKLFF.

This rearrangement joins TRBV11-2 to TRBJ1-3; D is unresolved. The germline gives CDR1 SGHAT, CDR2 FQNNGV. The CDR3 is 14 amino acids. V lost 6 bases, J lost 0 bases, and 9 bases lay in between. The CDR3 bases are TGTGCCAGCAGACCCGGGGTCTCTGGAAACACCATATATTTT. Its translation: CASRPGVSGNTIYF.

The chain has TRBV6-4 and TRBJ2-7; D possibly corresponds to TRBD1 (6 bases). Germline CDR1 MRHNA, CDR2 SNTAGT. Trimming took off 8 bases at V and 0 bases at J, with 20 bases between the two ends. This CDR3 contains 16 residues. This CDR3 is CASVYGTGPGSYEQYF. CDR3 nucleotide sequence: TGTGCCAGCGTCTACGGCACAGGGCCCGGCTCCTACGAGCAGTACTTC.

The CDR3 loop reads CASSLVLGGKLFF. CDR3 sequence (DNA): TGTGCCAGCAGTTTAGTCCTAGGGGGAAAACTGTTTTTT. This rearrangement joins TRBV12-3 or TRBV12-4 to TRBJ1-4; D is perhaps TRBD1 (6 bases). The V gene lost 1 base and the J gene lost 10 bases, with 10 bases spanning the gap. This CDR3 contains 13 residues.